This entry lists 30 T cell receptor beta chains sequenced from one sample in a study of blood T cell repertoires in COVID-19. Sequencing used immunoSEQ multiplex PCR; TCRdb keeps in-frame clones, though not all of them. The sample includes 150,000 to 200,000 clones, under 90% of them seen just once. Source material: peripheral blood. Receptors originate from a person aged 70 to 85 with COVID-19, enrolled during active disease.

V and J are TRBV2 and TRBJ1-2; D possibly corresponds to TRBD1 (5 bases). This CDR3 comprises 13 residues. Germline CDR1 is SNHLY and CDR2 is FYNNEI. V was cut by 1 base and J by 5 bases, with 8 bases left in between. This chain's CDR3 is CASSEGGTYGYTF. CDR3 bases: TGTGCCAGCAGTGAAGGGGGGACTTATGGCTACACCTTC. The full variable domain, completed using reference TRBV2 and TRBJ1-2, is EPEVTQTPSHQVTQMGQEVILRCVPISNHLYFYWYRQILGQKVEFLVSFYNNEISEKSEIFDDQFSVERPDGSNFTLKIRSTKLEDSAMYFCASSEGGTYGYTFGSGTRLTVV.

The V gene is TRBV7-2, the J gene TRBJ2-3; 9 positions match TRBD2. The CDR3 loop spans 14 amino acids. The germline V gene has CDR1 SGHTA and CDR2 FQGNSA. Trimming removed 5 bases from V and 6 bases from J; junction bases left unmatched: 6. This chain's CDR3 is CASSTRGGEDTQYF. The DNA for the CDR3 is TGTGCCAGCAGCACGCGGGGGGGCGAGGATACGCAGTATTTT.

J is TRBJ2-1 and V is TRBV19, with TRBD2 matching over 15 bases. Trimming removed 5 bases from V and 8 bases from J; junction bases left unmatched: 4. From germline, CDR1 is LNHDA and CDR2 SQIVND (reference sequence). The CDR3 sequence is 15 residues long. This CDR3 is CASSGLAGGRDEQFF. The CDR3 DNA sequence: TGTGCCAGTAGTGGACTAGCGGGGGGGCGGGATGAGCAGTTCTTC.

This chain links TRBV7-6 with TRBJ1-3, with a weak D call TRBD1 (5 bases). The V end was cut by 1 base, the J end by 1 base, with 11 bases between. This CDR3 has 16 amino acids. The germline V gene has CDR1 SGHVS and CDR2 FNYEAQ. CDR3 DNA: TGTGCCAGCAGCTTAGGCCGGGACTGGTCTGGAAACACCATATATTTT. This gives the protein CASSLGRDWSGNTIYF.

CDR3 protein: CASSQDGQNPLYGYTF. The CDR3 DNA sequence: TGCGCCAGCAGCCAAGATGGGCAGAATCCTCTCTATGGCTACACCTTC. V gene TRBV4-3 combines with J gene TRBJ1-2; the D is unclear. CDR3 length: 16 residues. V lost 0 bases to trimming and J lost 4 bases, with 15 bases between them. Germline V CDR1 and CDR2: LGHNA, YSLEER.

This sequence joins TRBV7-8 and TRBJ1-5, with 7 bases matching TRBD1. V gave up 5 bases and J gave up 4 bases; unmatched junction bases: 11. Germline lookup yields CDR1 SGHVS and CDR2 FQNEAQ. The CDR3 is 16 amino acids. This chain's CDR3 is CASSARGSGLNQPQHF. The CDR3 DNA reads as TGTGCCAGCAGCGCCAGGGGGTCGGGACTTAATCAGCCCCAGCATTTT.

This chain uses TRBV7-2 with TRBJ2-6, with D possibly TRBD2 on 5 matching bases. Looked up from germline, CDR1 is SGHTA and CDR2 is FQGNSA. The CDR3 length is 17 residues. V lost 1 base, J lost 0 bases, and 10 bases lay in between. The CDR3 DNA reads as TGTGCCAGCAGCTTAGGCGGGCCGCGCTCTGGGGCCAACGTCCTGACTTTC. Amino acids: CASSLGGPRSGANVLTF.

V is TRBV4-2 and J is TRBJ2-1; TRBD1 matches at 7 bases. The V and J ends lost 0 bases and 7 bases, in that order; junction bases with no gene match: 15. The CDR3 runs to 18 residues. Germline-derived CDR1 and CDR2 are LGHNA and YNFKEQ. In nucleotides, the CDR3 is TGTGCCAGCAGCCAAGAGGCGACAGGGAACGGGGAGTGGAATGAGCAGTTCTTC. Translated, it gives CASSQEATGNGEWNEQFF.

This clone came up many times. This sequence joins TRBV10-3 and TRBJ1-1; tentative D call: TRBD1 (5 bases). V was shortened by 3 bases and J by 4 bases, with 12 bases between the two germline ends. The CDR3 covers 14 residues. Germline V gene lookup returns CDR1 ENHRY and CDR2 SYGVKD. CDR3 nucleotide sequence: TGTGCCATCAGTGAACTGGGGGGAGGCACTGAAGCTTTCTTT. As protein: CAISELGGGTEAFF.

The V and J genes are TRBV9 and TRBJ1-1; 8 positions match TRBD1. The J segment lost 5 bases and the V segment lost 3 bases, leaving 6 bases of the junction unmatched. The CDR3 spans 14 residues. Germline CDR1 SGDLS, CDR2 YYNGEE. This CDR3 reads CASSAQGAGTEAFF. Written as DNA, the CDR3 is TGTGCCAGCAGCGCCCAGGGGGCTGGGACTGAAGCTTTCTTT.

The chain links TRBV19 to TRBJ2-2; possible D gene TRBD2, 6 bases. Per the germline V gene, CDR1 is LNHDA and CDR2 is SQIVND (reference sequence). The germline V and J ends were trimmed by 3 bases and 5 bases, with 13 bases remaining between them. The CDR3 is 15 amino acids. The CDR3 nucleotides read TGTGCCAGTAGTATCGGGACTTCGATAACCGGGGAGCTGTTTTTT. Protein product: CASSIGTSITGELFF.

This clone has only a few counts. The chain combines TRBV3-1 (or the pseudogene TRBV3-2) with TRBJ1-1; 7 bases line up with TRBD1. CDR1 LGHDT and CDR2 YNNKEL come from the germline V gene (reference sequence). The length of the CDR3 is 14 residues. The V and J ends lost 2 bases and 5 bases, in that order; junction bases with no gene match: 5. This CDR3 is CASSQQQGVTEAFF. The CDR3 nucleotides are TGTGCCAGCAGCCAACAGCAGGGGGTAACTGAAGCTTTCTTT.

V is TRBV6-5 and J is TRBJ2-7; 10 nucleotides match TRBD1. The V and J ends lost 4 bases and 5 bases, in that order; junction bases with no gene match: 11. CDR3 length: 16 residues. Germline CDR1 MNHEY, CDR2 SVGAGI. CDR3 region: CASSSHSTGGRDEQYF. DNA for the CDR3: TGTGCCAGCAGTTCCCACTCGACAGGGGGCCGGGACGAGCAGTACTTC.

The CDR3 DNA follows: TGTGCCAGCAGACCACAGGGGGCGAGCAATCAGCCCCAGCATTTT. It translates to CASRPQGASNQPQHF. The chain carries TRBV2 and TRBJ1-5, with 9 bases identical to TRBD1. Germline V gene sequence: CDR1 SNHLY, CDR2 FYNNEI. V lost 6 bases and J lost 1; bases outside the gene matches: 4. The CDR3 runs to 15 residues.

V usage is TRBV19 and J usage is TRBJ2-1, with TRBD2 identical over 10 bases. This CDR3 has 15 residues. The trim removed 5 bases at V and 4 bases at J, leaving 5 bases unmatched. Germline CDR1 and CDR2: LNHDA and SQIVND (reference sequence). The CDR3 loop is CASSSTSGPYNEQFF. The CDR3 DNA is TGTGCCAGTAGTTCGACTAGCGGGCCATACAATGAGCAGTTCTTC.

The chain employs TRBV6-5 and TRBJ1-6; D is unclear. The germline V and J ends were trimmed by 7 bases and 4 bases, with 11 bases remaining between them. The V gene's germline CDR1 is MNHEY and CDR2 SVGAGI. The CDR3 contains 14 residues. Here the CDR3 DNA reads TGTGCCAGCACCTGGGGAGGTTATAATTCACCCCTCCACTTT. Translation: CASTWGGYNSPLHF.

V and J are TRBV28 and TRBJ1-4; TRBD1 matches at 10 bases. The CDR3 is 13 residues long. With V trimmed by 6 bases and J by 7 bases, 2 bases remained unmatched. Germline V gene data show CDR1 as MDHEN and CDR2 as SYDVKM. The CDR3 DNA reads TGTGCCAGCAGAAGGGACAGGGGTGAAAAACTGTTTTTT. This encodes CASRRDRGEKLFF. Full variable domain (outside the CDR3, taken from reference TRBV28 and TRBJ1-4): DVKVTQSSRYLVKRTGEKVFLECVQDMDHENMFWYRQDPGLGLRLIYFSYDVKMKEKGDIPEGYSVSREKKERFSLILESASTNQTSMYLCASRRDRGEKLFFGSGTQLSVL.

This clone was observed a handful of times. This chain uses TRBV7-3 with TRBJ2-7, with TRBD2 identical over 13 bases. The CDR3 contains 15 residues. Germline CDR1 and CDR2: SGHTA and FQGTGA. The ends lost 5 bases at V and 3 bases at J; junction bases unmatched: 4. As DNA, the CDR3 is TGTGCCAGCAGCCCCGGACTAGCGGGGGTCTACGAGCAGTACTTC. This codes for CASSPGLAGVYEQYF.

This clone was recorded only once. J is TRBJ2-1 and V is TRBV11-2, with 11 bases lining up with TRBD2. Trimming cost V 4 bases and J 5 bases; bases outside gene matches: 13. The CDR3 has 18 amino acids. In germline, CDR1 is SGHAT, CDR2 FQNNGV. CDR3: CASSSRGVTSGGHNEQFF. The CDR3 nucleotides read TGTGCCAGCAGCTCCCGGGGGGTTACTAGCGGGGGACACAATGAGCAGTTCTTC.

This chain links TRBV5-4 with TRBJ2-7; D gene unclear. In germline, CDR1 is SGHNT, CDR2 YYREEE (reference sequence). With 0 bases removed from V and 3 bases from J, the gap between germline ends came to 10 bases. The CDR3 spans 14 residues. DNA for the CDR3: TGTGCCAGCAGCTTGGCTGGCGGATTCTACGAGCAGTACTTC. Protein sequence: CASSLAGGFYEQYF.

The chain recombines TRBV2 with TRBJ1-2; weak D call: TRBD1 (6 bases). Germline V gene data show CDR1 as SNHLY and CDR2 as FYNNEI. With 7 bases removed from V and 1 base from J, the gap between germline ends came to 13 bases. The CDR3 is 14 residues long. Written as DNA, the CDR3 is TGTGCCAGCAAGGGGGTCACAAATAACTATGGCTACACCTTC. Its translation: CASKGVTNNYGYTF.

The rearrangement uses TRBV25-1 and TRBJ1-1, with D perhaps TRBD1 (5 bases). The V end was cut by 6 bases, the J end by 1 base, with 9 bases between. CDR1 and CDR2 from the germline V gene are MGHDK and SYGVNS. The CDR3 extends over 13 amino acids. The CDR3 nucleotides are TGTGCCAGCAGGGACACTCAGAACACTGAAGCTTTCTTT. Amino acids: CASRDTQNTEAFF.

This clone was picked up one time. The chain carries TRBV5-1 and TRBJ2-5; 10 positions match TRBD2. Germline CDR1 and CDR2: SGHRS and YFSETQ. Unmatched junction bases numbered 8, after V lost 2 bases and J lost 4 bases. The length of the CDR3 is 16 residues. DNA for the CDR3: TGCGCCAGCAGCTTCTCCAAGCGGGAGGGTAGAGAGACCCAGTACTTC. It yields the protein CASSFSKREGRETQYF.

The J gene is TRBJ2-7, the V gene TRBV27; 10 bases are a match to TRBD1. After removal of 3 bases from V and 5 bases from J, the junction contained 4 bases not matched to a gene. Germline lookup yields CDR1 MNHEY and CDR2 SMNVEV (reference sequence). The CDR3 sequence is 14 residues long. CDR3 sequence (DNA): TGTGCCAGCAGTTTGACAGGGGGCTACAACGAGCAGTACTTC. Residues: CASSLTGGYNEQYF.

CDR3 region: CASSLTQGGETQYF. The DNA of the CDR3 is TGTGCCAGCTCACTGACACAGGGAGGGGAGACCCAGTACTTC. The chain combines TRBV18 with TRBJ2-5, with D possibly matching TRBD2 (7 bases). CDR1 is KGHSH, CDR2 LQKENI, per germline. CDR3 size: 14 residues. V lost 4 bases and J 5 bases, leaving 14 bases between the germline ends.

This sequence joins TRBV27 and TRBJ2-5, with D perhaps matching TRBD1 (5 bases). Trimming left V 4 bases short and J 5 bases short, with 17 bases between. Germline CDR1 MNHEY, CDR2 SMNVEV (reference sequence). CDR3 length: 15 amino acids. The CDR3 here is CASSYTTPSGETQYF. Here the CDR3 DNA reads TGTGCCAGCAGTTACACGACTCCCTCAGGGGAGACCCAGTACTTC.

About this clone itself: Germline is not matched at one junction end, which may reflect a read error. The CDR3 DNA is TGTGCCAGCAGTTTAAATGGGGACAGACACATGACCGGGGAGCTGTTTTTT. This gives the protein CASSLNGDRHMTGELFF. This chain links TRBV7-3 with TRBJ2-2; 7 bases line up with TRBD1. The CDR3 has 17 residues. Germline loops: CDR1 SGHTA, CDR2 FQGTGA.

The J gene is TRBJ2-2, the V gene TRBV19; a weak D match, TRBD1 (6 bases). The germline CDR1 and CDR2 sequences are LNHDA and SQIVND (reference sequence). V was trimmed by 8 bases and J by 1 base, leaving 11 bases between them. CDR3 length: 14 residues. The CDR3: CASSGDLNTGELFF. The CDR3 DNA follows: TGTGCCAGTTCAGGGGACCTGAACACCGGGGAGCTGTTTTTT.

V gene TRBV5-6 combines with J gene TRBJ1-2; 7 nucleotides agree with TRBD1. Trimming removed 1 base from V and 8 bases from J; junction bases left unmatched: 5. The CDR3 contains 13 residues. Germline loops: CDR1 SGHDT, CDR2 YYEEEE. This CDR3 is CASSLQGEGGYTF. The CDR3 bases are TGTGCCAGCAGCTTGCAGGGGGAAGGGGGCTACACCTTC.

The CDR3 DNA is TGCGCCAGCAGCCACTCGACAGGGTCGGAGCAGCCCCAGCATTTT. It codes for CASSHSTGSEQPQHF. The chain links TRBV4-3 to TRBJ1-5, with 7 bases that match TRBD1. The CDR3 spans 15 residues. The V segment lost 3 bases and the J segment 7 bases; nucleotides outside the gene matches: 9. Looked up from germline, CDR1 is LGHNA and CDR2 is YSLEER.